The next 30 T cell receptor beta chains were all read from a single sample in a study of blood T cell repertoires in COVID-19. Using immunoSEQ multiplex PCR, the repertoire was profiled, and TCRdb retains in-frame clones only, with some absent. Here the sample spans 250,000 to 350,000 clones, approximately 89% being singletons. Specimen: peripheral blood. The origin of the receptors is an older woman with acute or convalescent COVID-19.

The chain recombines TRBV6-4 with TRBJ1-6; TRBD1 might be the D (5 bases). Germline lookup yields CDR1 MRHNA and CDR2 SNTAGT. Trimming removed 2 bases from V and 7 bases from J, with 9 bases in between. The CDR3 totals 14 residues. Here the CDR3 reads CASSDQGWNSPLHF. CDR3 coding DNA: TGTGCCAGCAGTGACCAGGGCTGGAATTCACCCCTCCACTTT.

In this sample, this clone turned up once. The chain couples TRBV12-3 or TRBV12-4 to TRBJ1-5, with a weak D call TRBD1 (5 bases). V lost 3 bases to trimming and J lost 7 bases, with 7 bases between them. The CDR3 is 12 residues long. The CDR3 loop is CASSFGQQPQHF. The CDR3 DNA reads TGTGCCAGCAGTTTCGGACAACAGCCCCAGCATTTT.

The rearrangement links TRBV21-1 to TRBJ1-2; the table gives TRBD1 as D, unverified against the DNA. TRBV21-1 is marked as a pseudogene. The CDR3 consists of 17 residues. The CDR3 loop is CASSKGAGTQGSYGYTF. The CDR3 DNA follows: TGTGCCAGCAGCAAAGGGGCCGGGACCCAGGGGAGCTATGGCTACACCTTC.

CDR3 in DNA: TGTGCCTCCAGAGGCGGGAGGCTCTCCTACAATGAGCAGTTCTTC. As protein: CASRGGRLSYNEQFF. This chain connects TRBV28 to TRBJ2-1; TRBD2 aligns across 8 bases. CDR1 MDHEN and CDR2 SYDVKM come from the germline V gene. V lost 11 bases and J lost 0; bases outside the gene matches: 9. The CDR3 has 15 residues.

The V and J genes are TRBV5-5 and TRBJ2-2; D remains ambiguous. The CDR3 spans 15 residues. CDR1 is SGHKS and CDR2 is YYEKEE in the germline V gene (reference sequence). V was shortened by 0 bases and J by 4 bases, with 10 bases between the two germline ends. The CDR3 DNA sequence: TGTGCCAGCAGCTTGGCGGTGGTAAGCACCGGGGAGCTGTTTTTT. This codes for CASSLAVVSTGELFF.

The rearrangement joins TRBV30 to TRBJ2-7, with D possibly matching TRBD2 (6 bases). The CDR3 is made up of 13 amino acids. CDR1 and CDR2 from the germline V gene are GTSNPN and SVGIG (reference sequence). Trimming left V 0 bases short and J 3 bases short, with 9 bases between. In DNA form, the CDR3 reads TGTGCCTGGAGTGTGGGGACTGGCTACGAGCAGTACTTC. Residues: CAWSVGTGYEQYF.

V usage is TRBV2 and J usage is TRBJ2-7; 7 nucleotides align to TRBD1. CDR1 and CDR2 (germline): SNHLY, FYNNEI. Trimming took 4 bases from V and 3 from J; bases not matched to a gene: 6. CDR3 length: 14 amino acids. CDR3 nucleotides: TGTGCCAGCAGTGCCAGCAGGGGGAACTACGAGCAGTACTTC. As protein: CASSASRGNYEQYF.

The rearrangement uses TRBV6-2 or TRBV6-3 and TRBJ2-3, with 12 bases that match TRBD2. Unmatched junction bases numbered 7, after V lost 4 bases and J lost 8 bases. The CDR3 contains 15 residues. The germline V gene encodes CDR1 MNHEY and CDR2 SVGEGT. The CDR3 protein is CASSSRTSGAGTQYF. CDR3 in DNA: TGTGCCAGCAGTTCTAGGACTAGCGGGGCGGGTACGCAGTATTTT.

V and J are TRBV6-1 and TRBJ2-7, with D unclear. CDR1 is MNHNS and CDR2 is SASEGT in the germline V gene. Trimming took off 3 bases at V and 3 bases at J, with 6 bases between the two ends. The CDR3 runs to 12 residues. The CDR3 spells CASSDHNYEQYF. The DNA of the CDR3 is TGTGCCAGCAGTGATCACAACTACGAGCAGTACTTC.

The chain carries TRBV7-9 and TRBJ2-3, with 8 bases aligning to TRBD1. This CDR3 region has 16 residues. The germline V gene has CDR1 SEHNR and CDR2 FQNEAQ (reference sequence). V lost 5 bases to trimming and J lost 0 bases; unmatched junction nucleotides: 7. CDR3 amino acids: CASSRSTGASTDTQYF. CDR3 bases: TGTGCCAGCAGCAGGTCGACAGGGGCAAGCACAGATACGCAGTATTTT.

The chain links TRBV2 to TRBJ2-1, with 11 nucleotides matching TRBD2. Trimming took 6 bases from V and 6 from J; bases not matched to a gene: 10. The CDR3 totals 16 residues. Germline loops: CDR1 SNHLY, CDR2 FYNNEI. CDR3 protein: CASSSIAGGPVNEQFF. The CDR3 DNA is TGTGCCAGCAGCTCTATAGCGGGGGGGCCGGTCAATGAGCAGTTCTTC.

CDR3 nucleotides: TGTGCCAGCAGCCCTCGACTAGCAACCTACGAGCAGTACTTC. Protein product: CASSPRLATYEQYF. V and J are TRBV27 and TRBJ2-7; 7 nucleotides match TRBD2. The V gene's germline CDR1 is MNHEY and CDR2 SMNVEV (reference sequence). The CDR3 covers 14 residues. Trimming cost V 6 bases and J 2 bases; bases outside gene matches: 7.

CDR3 loop: CASEGRVSGNTIYF. For the CDR3, the DNA is TGTGCCAGCGAGGGTCGGGTCTCTGGAAACACCATATATTTT. The rearrangement joins TRBV28 to TRBJ1-3; D gene uncertain. With 8 bases removed from V and 0 bases from J, the gap between germline ends came to 11 bases. Germline values: CDR1 MDHEN, CDR2 SYDVKM. The length of the CDR3 is 14 residues.

This clone appeared once. V and J are TRBV7-2 and TRBJ2-1; TRBD2 agrees at 8 bases. The germline gives CDR1 SGHTA, CDR2 FQGNSA. The CDR3 totals 14 residues. V was clipped by 2 bases and J by 7 bases; unmatched bases: 4. In nucleotides, the CDR3 is TGTGCCAGCAGCTTACGGGGGGGCCAAAATGAGCAGTTCTTC. Protein sequence: CASSLRGGQNEQFF.

J is TRBJ1-1 and V is TRBV18; D is unresolved. Between the trimmed V and J ends, which lost 3 bases and 3 bases, there was a span of 14 bases. CDR1 and CDR2 (germline): KGHSH, LQKENI. The CDR3 runs to 15 residues. The CDR3 DNA follows: TGTGCCAGCTCACCGAAGGGCGCGGGAGACACTGAAGCTTTCTTT. The encoded protein is CASSPKGAGDTEAFF.

The chain couples TRBV18 to TRBJ2-2; TRBD1 matches at 11 bases. The CDR3 length is 18 residues. Trimming took 5 bases from V and 6 from J; bases not matched to a gene: 14. CDR1 KGHSH and CDR2 LQKENI come from the germline V gene. CDR3 sequence (DNA): TGTGCCAGCTCAACAGGACAGGGGGCAATCGTTTTGGCCGGGGAGCTGTTTTTT. This encodes CASSTGQGAIVLAGELFF.

A single count supports this clone. The gene calls are TRBV18 and TRBJ1-2, with D perhaps TRBD1 (6 bases). The CDR3 runs 14 residues. Germline V lookup: CDR1 KGHSH, CDR2 LQKENI. V was pared by 6 bases and J by 4 bases, with 15 bases between. For the CDR3, the DNA is TGTGCCAGCTCCCGAGCTGGGGGCGGCTATGGCTACACCTTC. Encoded protein: CASSRAGGGYGYTF.

The rearrangement uses TRBV19 and TRBJ1-3; D remains ambiguous. The CDR3 is 14 residues long. Germline assignment: CDR1 LNHDA and CDR2 SQIVND (reference sequence). Trimming pared 7 bases from V and 1 base from J, leaving 11 bases between. CDR3 sequence reads: CASTVTQSGNTIYF. CDR3 coding DNA: TGTGCCAGTACCGTGACACAATCTGGAAACACCATATATTTT.

With respect to this clone: Other DNA sequences within the sample encode an identical CDR3. The gene calls are TRBV7-9 and TRBJ1-1; D remains ambiguous. CDR3 length equals 15 residues. Per the germline V gene, CDR1 is SEHNR and CDR2 is FQNEAQ (reference sequence). Trimming left V 1 base short and J 0 bases short, with 9 bases between. The CDR3 nucleotides read TGTGCCAGCAGCTTAGTCTCAGGCGTGAACACTGAAGCTTTCTTT. Protein sequence: CASSLVSGVNTEAFF.

This clone was detected only a few times. The chain links TRBV6-2 or TRBV6-3 to TRBJ1-1; no clear D. The CDR3 length is 14 residues. V lost 4 bases and J lost 1, with 10 bases in between. Germline V gene sequence: CDR1 MNHEY, CDR2 SVGEGT. Here the CDR3 DNA reads TGTGCCAGCAGTTTTCGGAGAACGAACACTGAAGCTTTCTTT. Its translation: CASSFRRTNTEAFF.

The rearrangement joins TRBV28 to TRBJ2-5, with TRBD1 matching over 7 bases. The CDR3 extends over 15 amino acids. Germline V gives CDR1 MDHEN, CDR2 SYDVKM. V shed 5 bases, J shed 0 bases, and the junction held 6 bases outside the gene matches. CDR3 loop: CASSITGTDQETQYF. The CDR3 bases are TGTGCCAGCAGTATCACCGGGACAGACCAAGAGACCCAGTACTTC.

This chain uses TRBV3-1 (or the pseudogene TRBV3-2) with TRBJ2-1, with D possibly TRBD1 on 5 matching bases. Trimming took 1 base from V and 2 from J, leaving 15 bases between them. The CDR3 has 17 residues. CDR1 is LGHDT and CDR2 is YNNKEL in the germline V gene (reference sequence). Here the CDR3 reads CASSQGGAGRPYNEQFF. The CDR3 DNA reads TGTGCCAGCAGCCAAGGTGGAGCAGGGCGGCCCTACAATGAGCAGTTCTTC.

V gene TRBV24-1 combines with J gene TRBJ1-5, with 7 bases matching TRBD1. Germline CDR1 is KGHDR and CDR2 is SFDVKD. Losses at the gene ends were 4 bases for V and 4 bases for J; bases not matched to a gene: 9. The CDR3 spans 16 residues. The CDR3 is CATSDDRQGGNQPQHF. DNA of the CDR3: TGTGCCACCAGTGACGACCGGCAGGGGGGTAATCAGCCCCAGCATTTT.

This sequence joins TRBV7-2 and TRBJ2-3; 11 bases fit TRBD2. After removal of 4 bases from V and 6 bases from J, the junction contained 9 bases not matched to a gene. The germline V gene encodes CDR1 SGHTA and CDR2 FQGNSA. This CDR3 is 16 amino acids long. The CDR3 sequence: CASSSLSGRAYDTQYF. CDR3 DNA: TGTGCCAGCAGCTCCCTTAGCGGGAGGGCCTACGATACGCAGTATTTT. Full variable domain (missing parts from reference TRBV7-2 and TRBJ2-3): GAGVSQSPSNKVTEKGKDVELRCDPISGHTALYWYRQSLGQGLEFLIYFQGNSAPDKSGLPSDRFSAERTGGSVSTLTIQRTQQEDSAVYLCASSSLSGRAYDTQYFGPGTRLTVL.

This clone was observed a single time. The chain combines TRBV27 with TRBJ2-3; tentative D call: TRBD2 (8 bases). The CDR3 is made up of 21 amino acids. Germline V lookup: CDR1 MNHEY, CDR2 SMNVEV (reference sequence). Between the trimmed V and J ends, which lost 8 bases and 0 bases, there was a span of 33 bases. The CDR3 nucleotides read TGTGCCAGCCGCGACCAGGACAGGACTGCTGCGGGAGGTCCTAGCACAGATACGCAGTATTTT. Translating gives CASRDQDRTAAGGPSTDTQYF.

The chain is built from TRBV7-2 and TRBJ2-7, with D maybe TRBD1 (5 bases). The CDR3 has 14 residues. Trimming removed 6 bases at V and 3 bases at J, with 15 bases between. Germline values: CDR1 SGHTA, CDR2 FQGNSA. CDR3 amino acids: CASRAPSGNYEQYF. As DNA, the CDR3 is TGTGCCAGCAGGGCACCTTCAGGGAACTACGAGCAGTACTTC.

This rearrangement joins TRBV7-2 to TRBJ2-3; TRBD2 aligns across 12 bases. The ends lost 5 bases at V and 4 bases at J; junction bases unmatched: 7. This CDR3 spans 16 amino acids. Germline V gene sequence: CDR1 SGHTA, CDR2 FQGNSA. CDR3 amino acids: CASSPRTSGTADTQYF. CDR3 sequence (DNA): TGTGCCAGCAGCCCCCGGACTAGCGGGACTGCAGATACGCAGTATTTT.

This chain links TRBV6-1 with TRBJ1-2; perhaps TRBD1 as D (6 bases). Trimming left V 2 bases short and J 10 bases short, with 14 bases between. Germline lookup yields CDR1 MNHNS and CDR2 SASEGT. The CDR3 is made up of 13 amino acids. Written as DNA, the CDR3 is TGTGCCAGCAGTGAAATAGGTACAGGGACCTACACCTTC. This codes for CASSEIGTGTYTF.

This chain connects TRBV5-4 to TRBJ2-1; 14 positions match TRBD2. Germline lookup yields CDR1 SGHNT and CDR2 YYREEE (reference sequence). This CDR3 is built from 16 residues. Losses at the gene ends were 4 bases for V and 8 bases for J; bases not matched to a gene: 8. CDR3 nucleotides: TGTGCCAGCAGCCCACGACTAGCGGGGGGGCCCGATGAGCAGTTCTTC. Amino acid sequence: CASSPRLAGGPDEQFF.

The chain has TRBV6-5 and TRBJ1-5; 7 positions agree with TRBD1. The CDR3 is 16 amino acids. V gave up 2 bases and J gave up 4 bases; unmatched junction bases: 8. Germline V gives CDR1 MNHEY, CDR2 SVGAGI. The chain's CDR3 is CASSYGGQTTNQPQHF. The CDR3 DNA sequence: TGTGCCAGCAGTTACGGGGGACAGACTACAAATCAGCCCCAGCATTTT.